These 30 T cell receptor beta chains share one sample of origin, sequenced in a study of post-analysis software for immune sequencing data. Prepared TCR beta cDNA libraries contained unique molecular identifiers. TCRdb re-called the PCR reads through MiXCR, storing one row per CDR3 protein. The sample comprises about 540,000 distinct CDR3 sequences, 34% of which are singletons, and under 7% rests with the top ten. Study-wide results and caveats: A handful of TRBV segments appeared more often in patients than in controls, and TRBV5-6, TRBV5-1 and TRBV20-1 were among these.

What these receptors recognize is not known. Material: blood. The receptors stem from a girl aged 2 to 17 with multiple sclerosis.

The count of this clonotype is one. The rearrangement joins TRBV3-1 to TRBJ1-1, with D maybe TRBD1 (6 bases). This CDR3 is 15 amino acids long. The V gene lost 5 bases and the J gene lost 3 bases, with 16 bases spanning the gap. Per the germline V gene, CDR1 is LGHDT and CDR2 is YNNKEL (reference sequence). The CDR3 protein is CASSLRAGHHTEAFF. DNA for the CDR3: TGTGCCAGCAGCTTAAGAGCGGGACACCACACTGAAGCTTTCTTT.

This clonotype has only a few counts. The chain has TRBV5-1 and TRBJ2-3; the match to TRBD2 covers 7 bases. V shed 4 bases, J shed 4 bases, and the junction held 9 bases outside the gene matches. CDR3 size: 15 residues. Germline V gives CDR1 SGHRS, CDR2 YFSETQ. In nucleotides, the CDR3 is TGCGCCAGCAGCCCCGGACTAGATGCATCAGATACGCAGTATTTT. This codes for CASSPGLDASDTQYF.

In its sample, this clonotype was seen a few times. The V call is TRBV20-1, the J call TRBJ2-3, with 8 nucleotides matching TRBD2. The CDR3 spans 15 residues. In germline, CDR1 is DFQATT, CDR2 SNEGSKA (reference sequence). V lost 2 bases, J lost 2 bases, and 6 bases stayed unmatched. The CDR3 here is CSARSSGGYTDTQYF. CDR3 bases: TGCAGTGCTAGATCCAGCGGGGGTTACACAGATACGCAGTATTTT.

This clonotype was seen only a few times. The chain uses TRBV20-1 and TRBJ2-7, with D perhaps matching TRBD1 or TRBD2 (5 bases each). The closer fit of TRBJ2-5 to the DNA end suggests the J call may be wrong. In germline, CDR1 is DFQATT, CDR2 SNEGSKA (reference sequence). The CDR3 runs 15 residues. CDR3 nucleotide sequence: TGCAGTGCTAGAGAGAGGGGATCCTTGGGGGAGACCCAGTACTTC. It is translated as CSARERGSLGETQYF.

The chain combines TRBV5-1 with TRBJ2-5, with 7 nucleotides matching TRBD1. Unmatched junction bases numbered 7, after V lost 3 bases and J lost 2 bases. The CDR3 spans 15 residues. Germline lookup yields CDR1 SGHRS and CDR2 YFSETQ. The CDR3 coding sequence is TGCGCCAGCAGCTCGGGACAGCTTTTACAAGAGACCCAGTACTTC. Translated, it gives CASSSGQLLQETQYF.

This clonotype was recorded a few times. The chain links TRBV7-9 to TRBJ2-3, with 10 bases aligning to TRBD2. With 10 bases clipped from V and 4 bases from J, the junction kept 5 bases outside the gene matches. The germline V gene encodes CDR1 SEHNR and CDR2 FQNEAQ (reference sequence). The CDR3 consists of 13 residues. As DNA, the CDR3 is TGTGCCACCCGAAGCGGGGGGGCAGATACGCAGTATTTT. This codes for CATRSGGADTQYF.

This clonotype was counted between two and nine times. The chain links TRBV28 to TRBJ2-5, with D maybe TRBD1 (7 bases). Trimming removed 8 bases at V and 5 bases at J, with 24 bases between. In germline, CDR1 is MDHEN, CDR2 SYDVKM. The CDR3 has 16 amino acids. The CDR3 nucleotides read TGTGCCAGCCTCAGGGGGGTAGCCCAAAAGGGGGAGACCCAGTACTTC. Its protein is CASLRGVAQKGETQYF.

The CDR3 reads CASIAGGYEKLFF. CDR3 DNA: TGTGCCAGCATTGCAGGGGGCTATGAAAAACTGTTTTTT. The chain has TRBV6-6 and TRBJ1-4; 8 bases line up with TRBD1. The germline V gene encodes CDR1 MNHNY and CDR2 SVGAGI (reference sequence). The CDR3 spans 13 residues. With V trimmed by 7 bases and J by 6 bases, 4 bases remained unmatched.

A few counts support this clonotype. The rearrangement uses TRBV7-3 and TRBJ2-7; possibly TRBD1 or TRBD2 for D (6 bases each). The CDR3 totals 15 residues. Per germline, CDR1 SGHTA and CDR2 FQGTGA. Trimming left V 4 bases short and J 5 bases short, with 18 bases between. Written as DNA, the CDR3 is TGTGCCAGCAGCTCGACCGGACCGGGGGCCGACGAGCAGTACTTC. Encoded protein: CASSSTGPGADEQYF.

The chain's CDR3 is CASSLSTALGVLFF. DNA for the CDR3: TGTGCCAGCAGTTTATCGACGGCCTTAGGTGTCCTGTTTTTT. The chain joins TRBV12-3 or TRBV12-4 to TRBJ1-4; D gene uncertain. The CDR3 covers 14 residues. V was clipped by 2 bases and J by 14 bases, with 18 bases between them.

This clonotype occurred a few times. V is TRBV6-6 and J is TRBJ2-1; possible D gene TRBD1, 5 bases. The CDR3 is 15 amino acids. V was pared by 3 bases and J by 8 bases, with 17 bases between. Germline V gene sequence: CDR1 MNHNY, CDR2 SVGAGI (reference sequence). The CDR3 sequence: CASSYGVGRADEQFF. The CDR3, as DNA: TGTGCCAGCAGTTATGGGGTAGGCAGGGCAGATGAGCAGTTCTTC.

CDR3 residues: CASSMLYGYTF. The CDR3 DNA reads TGTGCCAGTAGTATGCTCTATGGCTACACCTTC. The V gene is TRBV19, the J gene TRBJ1-2; no clear D gene. Germline V gene sequence: CDR1 LNHDA, CDR2 SQIVND (reference sequence). Trimming removed 3 bases at V and 4 bases at J, with 3 bases between. CDR3 length: 11 amino acids.

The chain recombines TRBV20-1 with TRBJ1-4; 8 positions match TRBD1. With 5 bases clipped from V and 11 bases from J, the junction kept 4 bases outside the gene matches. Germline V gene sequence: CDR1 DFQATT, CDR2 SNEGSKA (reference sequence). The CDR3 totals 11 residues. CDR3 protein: CSAAWTGKLFF. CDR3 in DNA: TGCAGTGCTGCCTGGACAGGGAAACTGTTTTTT.

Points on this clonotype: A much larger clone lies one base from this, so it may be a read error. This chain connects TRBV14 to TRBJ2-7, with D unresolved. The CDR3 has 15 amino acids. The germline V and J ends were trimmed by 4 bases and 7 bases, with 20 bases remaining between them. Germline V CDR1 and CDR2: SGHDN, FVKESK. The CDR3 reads CASSPTLWSVNEQYF. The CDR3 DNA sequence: TGTGCCAGCAGCCCGACCTTATGGAGCGTCAATGAGCAGTACTTC. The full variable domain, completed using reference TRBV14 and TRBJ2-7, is EAGVTQFPSHSVIEKGQTVTLRCDPISGHDNLYWYRRVMGKEIKFLLHFVKESKQDESGMPNNRFLAERTGGTYSTLKVQPAELEDSGVYFCASSPTLWSVNEQYFGPGTRLTVT.

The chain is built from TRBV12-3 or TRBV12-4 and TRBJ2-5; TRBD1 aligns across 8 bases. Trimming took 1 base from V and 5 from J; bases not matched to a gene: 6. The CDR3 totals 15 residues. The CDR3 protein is CASSLDQGARETQYF. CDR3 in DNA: TGTGCCAGCAGTTTAGATCAGGGGGCAAGGGAGACCCAGTACTTC.

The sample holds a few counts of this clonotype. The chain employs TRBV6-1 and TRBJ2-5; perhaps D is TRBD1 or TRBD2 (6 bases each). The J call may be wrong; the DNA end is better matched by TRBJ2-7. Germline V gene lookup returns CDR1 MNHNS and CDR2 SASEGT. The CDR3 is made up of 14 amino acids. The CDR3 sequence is CASKGDGGGGEQYF. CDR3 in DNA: TGTGCCAGCAAAGGGGATGGAGGGGGAGGCGAGCAGTACTTC.

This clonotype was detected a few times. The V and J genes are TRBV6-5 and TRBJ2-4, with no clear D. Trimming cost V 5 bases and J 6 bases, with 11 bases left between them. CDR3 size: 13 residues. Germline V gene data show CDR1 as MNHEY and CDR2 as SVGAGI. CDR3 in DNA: TGTGCCAGCAGTGACGCCGGGCTAAACATTCAGTACTTC. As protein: CASSDAGLNIQYF.

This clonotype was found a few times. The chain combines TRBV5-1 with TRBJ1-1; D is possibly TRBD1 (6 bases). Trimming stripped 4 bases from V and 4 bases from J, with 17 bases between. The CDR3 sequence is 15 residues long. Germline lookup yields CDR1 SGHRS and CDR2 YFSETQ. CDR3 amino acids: CASSTREGGGTEAFF. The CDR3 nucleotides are TGCGCCAGCAGCACCCGGGAAGGAGGGGGCACTGAAGCTTTCTTT.

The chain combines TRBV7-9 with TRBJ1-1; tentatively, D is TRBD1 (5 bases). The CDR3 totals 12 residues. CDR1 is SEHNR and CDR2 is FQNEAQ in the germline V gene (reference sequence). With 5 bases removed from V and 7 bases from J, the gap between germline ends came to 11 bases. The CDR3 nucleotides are TGTGCCAGCAGCCCGACAGAGAGTGAAGCTTTCTTT. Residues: CASSPTESEAFF.

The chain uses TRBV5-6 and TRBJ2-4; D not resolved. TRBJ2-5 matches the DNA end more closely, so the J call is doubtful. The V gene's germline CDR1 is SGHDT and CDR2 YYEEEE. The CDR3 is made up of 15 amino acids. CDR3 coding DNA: TGTGCCAGCAGCTTGGAACACAGCAGGCGGGAGACCCAGTACTTC. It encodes CASSLEHSRRETQYF.

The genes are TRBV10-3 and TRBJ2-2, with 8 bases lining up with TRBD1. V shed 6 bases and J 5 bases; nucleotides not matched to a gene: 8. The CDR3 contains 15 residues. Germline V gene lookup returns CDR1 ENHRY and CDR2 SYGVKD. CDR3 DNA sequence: TGTGCCATCAGAGAAGAGGACAGGGAAACCGGGGAGCTGTTTTTT. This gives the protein CAIREEDRETGELFF.

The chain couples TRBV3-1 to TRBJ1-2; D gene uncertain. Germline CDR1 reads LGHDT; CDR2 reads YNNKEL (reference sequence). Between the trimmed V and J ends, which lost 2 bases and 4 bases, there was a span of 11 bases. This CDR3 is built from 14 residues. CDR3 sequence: CASSQSAAAYGYTF. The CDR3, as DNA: TGTGCCAGCAGCCAATCGGCAGCAGCCTATGGCTACACCTTC.

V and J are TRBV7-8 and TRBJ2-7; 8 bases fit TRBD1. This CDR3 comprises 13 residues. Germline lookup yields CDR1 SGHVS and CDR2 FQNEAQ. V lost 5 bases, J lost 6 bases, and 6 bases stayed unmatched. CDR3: CASSVGQGVEQYF. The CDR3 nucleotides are TGTGCCAGCAGCGTCGGACAGGGTGTCGAGCAGTACTTC.

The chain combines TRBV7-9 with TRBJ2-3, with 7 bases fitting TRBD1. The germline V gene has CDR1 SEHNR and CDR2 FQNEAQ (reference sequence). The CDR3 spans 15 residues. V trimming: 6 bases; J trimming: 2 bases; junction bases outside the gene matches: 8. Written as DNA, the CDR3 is TGTGCCAGCAGTTGGACAGGAGACCACACAGATACGCAGTATTTT. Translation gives CASSWTGDHTDTQYF.

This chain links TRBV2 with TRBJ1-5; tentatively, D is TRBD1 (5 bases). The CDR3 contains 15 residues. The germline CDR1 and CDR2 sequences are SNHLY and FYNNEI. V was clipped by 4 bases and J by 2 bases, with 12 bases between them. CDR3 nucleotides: TGTGCCAGCAGTGCAAGGGACGGAGGCAATCAGCCCCAGCATTTT. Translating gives CASSARDGGNQPQHF. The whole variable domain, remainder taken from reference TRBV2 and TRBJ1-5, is EPEVTQTPSHQVTQMGQEVILRCVPISNHLYFYWYRQILGQKVEFLVSFYNNEISEKSEIFDDQFSVERPDGSNFTLKIRSTKLEDSAMYFCASSARDGGNQPQHFGDGTRLSIL.

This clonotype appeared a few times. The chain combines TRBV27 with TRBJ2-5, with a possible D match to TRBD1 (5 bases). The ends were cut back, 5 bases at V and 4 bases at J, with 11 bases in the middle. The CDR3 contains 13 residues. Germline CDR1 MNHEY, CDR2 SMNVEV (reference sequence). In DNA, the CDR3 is TGTGCCAGCAGTGCCAGGGTTGGAGAGACCCAGTACTTC. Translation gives CASSARVGETQYF.

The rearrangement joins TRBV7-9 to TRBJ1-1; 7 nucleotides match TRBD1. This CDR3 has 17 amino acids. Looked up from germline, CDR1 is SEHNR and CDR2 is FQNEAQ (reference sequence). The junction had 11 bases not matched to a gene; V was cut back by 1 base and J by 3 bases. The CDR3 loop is CASSLVGYGQADTEAFF. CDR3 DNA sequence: TGTGCCAGCAGCTTAGTGGGCTATGGACAGGCAGACACTGAAGCTTTCTTT.

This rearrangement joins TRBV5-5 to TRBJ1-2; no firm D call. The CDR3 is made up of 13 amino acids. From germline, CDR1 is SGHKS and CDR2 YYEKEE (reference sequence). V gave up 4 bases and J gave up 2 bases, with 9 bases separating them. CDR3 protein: CASSVGLNYGYTF. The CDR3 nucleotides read TGTGCCAGCAGCGTGGGATTAAACTATGGCTACACCTTC.

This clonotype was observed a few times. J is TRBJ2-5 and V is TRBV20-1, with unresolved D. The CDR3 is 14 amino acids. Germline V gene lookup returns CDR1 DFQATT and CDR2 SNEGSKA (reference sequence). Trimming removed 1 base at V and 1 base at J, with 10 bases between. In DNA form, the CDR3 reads TGCAGTGCTAGAGCGATGGGGTTCCAAGAGACCCAGTACTTC. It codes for CSARAMGFQETQYF.

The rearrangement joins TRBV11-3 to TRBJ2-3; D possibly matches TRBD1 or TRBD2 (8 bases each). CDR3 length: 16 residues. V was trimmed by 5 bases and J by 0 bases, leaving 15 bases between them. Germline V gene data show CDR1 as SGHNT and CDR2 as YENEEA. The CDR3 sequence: CASSQGASGSTDTQYF. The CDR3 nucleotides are TGTGCCAGCAGCCAGGGGGCTAGCGGGAGCACAGATACGCAGTATTTT.